This TCR beta chain was found in a study of T-cell memory formation after mild COVID-19 (dated by TCRdb to about 2021). About the study as a whole: TCR sequence clusters from the two donors were found to be largely donor specific. In a couple of donors, T-cell clones that expanded and contracted after mild COVID-19 were tracked by sequencing TCRalpha and TCRbeta repertoires over time. The cohort comprised two young, previously healthy adult volunteers, one female and one male. The paper's findings and limits, for the study overall: Some responding clones were detected in pre-infection memory, which suggested that pre-existing cross-reactive memory T cells had joined the SARS-CoV-2 response. The study included only a couple of mild cases, and larger cohorts that include severe cases with pre-infection samples were judged to be necessary. Contracting CD4+ clones appeared mostly in the CM and EM memory subsets, whereas CD8+ clones were enriched in EMRA. SARS-CoV-2 specificity of the second-wave clones peaking on day 37 was not confirmed. Clones that contracted from day 15 to 85 showed balanced CD4/CD8 phenotypes, whereas a second wave of clones that expanded from day 15 to 37 leaned towards CD4+.

Ficoll-Paque density gradient centrifugation was used to isolate PBMCs. Data came from an Illumina NovaSeq 6000. TCRalpha and TCRbeta cDNA libraries were constructed by 5'RACE with constant-segment primers, with sample barcodes and unique molecular identifiers being introduced. RNA was extracted from every sample with Trizol reagent. The libraries were amplified in two PCR steps, and the second step added a second sample barcode and Illumina TruSeq adapters. Sequencing of the libraries was done on an Illumina NovaSeq, producing 2 x 150 bp paired-end reads. The original methods were these. The reads were demultiplexed and collapsed into UMI-guided consensus sequences using migec v1.2.7. Using mixcr v2.1.11, UMI consensuses were aligned to TRA and TRB V and J templates and then assembled into clonotypes. A clonotype was counted as expanded or contracted only when both edgeR and NoisET called the clonotype significant, with the noise models trained on biological replicates. For edgeR calls, a false discovery rate-adjusted p below 0.01 and a log2 fold-change threshold of 1 were applied. As an exploratory analysis of dynamics, max-normalized trajectories of the 1000 most abundant clonotypes were examined by PCA with hierarchical clustering. Each responding clone was given a CD4 or CD8 phenotype based on the CD4+ and CD8+ repertoires, which had been sequenced separately. TCRdb trimmed the raw reads at Q25, called clones with MiXCR and kept productive beta chains. All rows with the same CDR3 protein become a single entry with the most common DNA and genes. TCRdb, not the authors, supplied the V and J calls. In this sample the table shows 400,000 to 500,000 distinct CDR3 sequences, 20% of which occur a single time. Clones ranked in the top ten supply 7.5% to 10% of the sample.

As encoded in the germline V gene, CDR1 is SGHRS while CDR2 is YFSETQ. The CDR3 covers 15 residues, taking in both the cysteine and the phenylalanine. The DNA shown is the 45-base CDR3, in frame from base 1. Compared with germline, V lacks 0 bases and J lacks 4 bases; bases without a gene match: 4. This clonotype was recorded a few times. Its target antigen remains unknown. Base qualities were left out, and no much larger clone turns up one base away. The V and J genes are TRBV5-1 and TRBJ2-5; TRBD1 aligns with 9 central bases. The source material was PBMCs or a T cell subset sorted from them (not recorded which). The clonotype comes from an adult woman who had mild COVID-19 (a few samples of this study predate the infection). The sample titles of this study are shuffled in the database, so cell type and time point are left out; the donor was told from shared clones. CDR3 region: CASSLEGTGRETQYF. The nucleotide sequence reads as follows: TGCGCCAGCAGCTTGGAGGGGACAGGGAGAGAGACCCAGTACTTC. The full variable domain, completed from the reference TRBV5-1 and TRBJ2-5 proteins outside the CDR3, reads KAGVTQTPRYLIKTRGQQVTLSCSPISGHRSVSWYQQTPGQGLQFLFEYFSETQRNKGNFPGRFSGRQFSNSRSEMNVSTLELGDSALYLCASSLEGTGRETQYFGPGTRLLVL.